This T cell receptor (beta chain) was documented in a study of control samples from healthy donors and cancer patients. The assay was immunoSEQ multiplex PCR, and TCRdb's table has in-frame clones only and misses some. The sample yields about 120,000 clones, about 87% seen once. Trimming at V came to 0 bases and at J to 4 bases, leaving 2 bases not matched to a gene. The CDR3 is 14 residues long. Germline V CDR1 and CDR2: SGHVS, FQNEAQ. J is TRBJ1-1 and V is TRBV7-8; the match to TRBD1 covers 7 bases. This TCR derives from a man aged 25 to 45 in good health. Sequences were obtained from blood. This chain's CDR3 is CASSLAGTATEAFF. The CDR3 DNA sequence: TGTGCCAGCAGCTTAGCAGGGACAGCCACTGAAGCTTTCTTT.